A single T cell receptor (beta chain) is shown here with its context. This PCR relied on a set of 60 Vbeta primers and 13 Jbeta primers. TCRdb's table, derived via immunoSEQ multiplex PCR, lists solely in-frame clones and lacks some. Here the sample spans some 90,000 clones, under 75% being singletons. The record originates from a study of cytomegalovirus exposure and HLA in healthy donors. Donors in the study were healthy people who gave bone marrow. Germline-derived CDR1 and CDR2 are MDHEN and SYDVKM. There are 14 residues in the CDR3. Trimming pared 6 bases from V and 2 bases from J, leaving 14 bases between.

Material: PBMCs. This TCR came from a man aged 50 to 60 in good health and CMV-seronegative. V gene TRBV28 combines with J gene TRBJ2-7, with D tentatively TRBD2 (5 bases). CDR3 protein: CASSYAGLPYEQYF. The DNA of the CDR3 is TGTGCCAGCAGCTATGCGGGCCTGCCCTACGAGCAGTACTTC.